Each of the 20 T cell receptor beta chains below was sequenced from the same sample in a study of cytomegalovirus exposure and HLA in healthy donors. The primer mix had 60 Vbeta and 13 Jbeta primers. The method was immunoSEQ multiplex PCR; TCRdb's version includes in-frame clones alone and lacks a portion of them. The sample includes some 130,000 clones, 82% of them seen just once. The sample was PBMCs. These receptors came from a male donor in good health and CMV-seropositive.

The V and J genes are TRBV27 and TRBJ1-2; no firm D call. There are 12 residues in the CDR3. CDR1 and CDR2 (germline): MNHEY, SMNVEV (reference sequence). V lost 6 bases, J lost 5 bases, and 10 bases lay in between. The CDR3, as DNA: TGTGCCAGCAGGAACGGTTTTTATGGCTACACCTTC. Translating gives CASRNGFYGYTF.

The V gene is TRBV30, the J gene TRBJ2-1; 14 bases match TRBD2. In germline, CDR1 is GTSNPN, CDR2 SVGIG (reference sequence). Losses at the gene ends were 3 bases for V and 8 bases for J; bases not matched to a gene: 3. The CDR3 has 14 amino acids. CDR3: CAWRPGLAGDEQFF. The CDR3 nucleotides are TGTGCCTGGAGACCGGGACTAGCGGGAGATGAGCAGTTCTTC.

This chain links TRBV19 with TRBJ2-3; 8 nucleotides line up with TRBD1. V was pared by 0 bases and J by 6 bases, with 8 bases of the junction left unmatched. Looked up from germline, CDR1 is LNHDA and CDR2 is SQIVND (reference sequence). The CDR3 runs 16 residues. This CDR3 is CASSIDGVDRADTQYF. CDR3 nucleotide sequence: TGTGCCAGTAGTATAGACGGGGTGGACAGGGCGGATACGCAGTATTTT.

As DNA, the CDR3 is TGTGCCAGCAGCTTCCGGGGAGGCACTGAAGCTTTCTTT. Translation gives CASSFRGGTEAFF. The rearrangement uses TRBV5-4 and TRBJ1-1; D gene unclear. The CDR3 runs 13 residues. The V gene's germline CDR1 is SGHNT and CDR2 YYREEE (reference sequence). V dropped 2 bases and J dropped 4 bases, with 9 bases sitting between them. The full variable domain, its missing parts supplied by reference TRBV5-4 and TRBJ1-1, is ETGVTQSPTHLIKTRGQQVTLRCSSQSGHNTVSWYQQALGQGPQFIFQYYREEENGRGNFPPRFSGLQFPNYSSELNVNALELDDSALYLCASSFRGGTEAFFGQGTRLTVV.

The chain has TRBV6-1 and TRBJ1-1, with D hard to call. This CDR3 region has 12 residues. V lost 9 bases and J 0 bases, leaving 8 bases between the germline ends. Germline CDR1 MNHNS, CDR2 SASEGT. The CDR3 bases are TGTGCCAGTGGCCTCCTGAACACTGAAGCTTTCTTT. It is translated as CASGLLNTEAFF.

This chain joins TRBV9 and TRBJ2-5; D perhaps matches TRBD2 (5 bases). Per the germline V gene, CDR1 is SGDLS and CDR2 is YYNGEE. This CDR3 comprises 14 residues. With 0 bases removed from V and 0 bases from J, the gap between germline ends came to 6 bases. The CDR3 is CASSVGGDQETQYF. The CDR3, as DNA: TGTGCCAGCAGCGTAGGGGGAGACCAAGAGACCCAGTACTTC.

The chain links TRBV7-2 to TRBJ2-5; TRBD1 matches at 9 bases. There are 14 residues in the CDR3. Germline assignment: CDR1 SGHTA and CDR2 FQGNSA. V gave up 5 bases and J gave up 8 bases; unmatched junction bases: 9. CDR3 sequence (DNA): TGTGCCAGCAGCCCGGGACAGGGAAGTAATACCCAGTACTTC. Its translation: CASSPGQGSNTQYF.

This chain connects TRBV10-3 to TRBJ2-3, with D tentatively TRBD2 (5 bases). The germline gives CDR1 ENHRY, CDR2 SYGVKD. V lost 8 bases to trimming and J lost 2 bases, with 5 bases between them. This CDR3 is built from 11 residues. The CDR3 DNA follows: TGTGCCATCCGGGACACAGATACGCAGTATTTT. This codes for CAIRDTDTQYF.

The chain uses TRBV11-1 and TRBJ2-1; 7 nucleotides line up with TRBD1. Unmatched junction bases numbered 9, after V lost 5 bases and J lost 2 bases. Germline CDR1 is SGHAT and CDR2 is FQDESV (reference sequence). The CDR3 runs to 16 residues. The CDR3 loop is CASSHWTGNTYNEQFF. The CDR3 bases are TGTGCCAGCAGCCATTGGACAGGCAACACCTACAATGAGCAGTTCTTC.

The chain is built from TRBV28 and TRBJ2-5; 12 bases are a match to TRBD2. The CDR3 has 15 residues. Germline V gene data show CDR1 as MDHEN and CDR2 as SYDVKM. J gave up 2 bases and V 10 bases, and 8 bases lay outside the gene matches. The CDR3 region is CATPGLAGLQETQYF. CDR3 coding DNA: TGTGCCACCCCGGGACTAGCGGGCCTACAAGAGACCCAGTACTTC.

This clone was seen only once. The J gene is TRBJ2-5, the V gene TRBV11-1; 7 bases map to TRBD1. This CDR3 region has 14 residues. J gave up 6 bases and V 4 bases, and 8 bases lay outside the gene matches. Germline V CDR1 and CDR2: SGHAT, FQDESV (reference sequence). The CDR3 nucleotides are TGTGCCAGCAGCTCCGACAGGGTTTCGAAGACCCAGTACTTC. This sequence encodes CASSSDRVSKTQYF. The complete variable domain, with remaining parts taken from reference TRBV11-1 and TRBJ2-5, reads EAEVAQSPRYKITEKSQAVAFWCDPISGHATLYWYRQILGQGPELLVQFQDESVVDDSQLPKDRFSAERLKGVDSTLKIQPAELGDSAMYLCASSSDRVSKTQYFGPGTRLLVL.

V usage is TRBV10-3 and J usage is TRBJ1-1, with D maybe TRBD1 (5 bases). The CDR3 sequence is 16 residues long. Looked up from germline, CDR1 is ENHRY and CDR2 is SYGVKD. V lost 8 bases to trimming and J lost 3 bases, with 22 bases between them. The CDR3 region has the DNA TGTGCCATCTCTTTGATTCCGGGCAGGGTGGACACTGAAGCTTTCTTT. Translation gives CAISLIPGRVDTEAFF.

The V and J genes are TRBV15 and TRBJ1-4, with TRBD1 matching 9 bases. This CDR3 contains 15 residues. CDR1 and CDR2 from the germline V gene are LNHNV and YYDKDF (reference sequence). V lost 5 bases and J lost 3; bases outside the gene matches: 4. The CDR3 here is CATSGDRVSNEKLFF. CDR3 DNA: TGTGCCACCAGCGGGGACAGGGTTTCTAATGAAAAACTGTTTTTT.

The chain links TRBV10-3 to TRBJ1-2; D might be TRBD1 (6 bases). The CDR3 sequence is 14 residues long. Per germline, CDR1 ENHRY and CDR2 SYGVKD. Trimming cost V 6 bases and J 8 bases, with 19 bases left between them. The CDR3 region is CAIREVTGISGYTF. CDR3 bases: TGTGCCATCAGAGAGGTAACAGGGATAAGCGGCTACACCTTC.

The chain uses TRBV15 and TRBJ2-1, with 7 nucleotides matching TRBD1. This CDR3 is 16 amino acids long. V trimming: 0 bases; J trimming: 4 bases; junction bases outside the gene matches: 6. Germline loops: CDR1 LNHNV, CDR2 YYDKDF (reference sequence). The CDR3 protein is CATSRDDRVAYNEQFF. CDR3 DNA sequence: TGTGCCACCAGCAGAGATGACAGGGTGGCGTACAATGAGCAGTTCTTC.

The chain joins TRBV4-3 to TRBJ2-2, with unresolved D. V lost 1 base and J 7 bases, leaving 16 bases between the germline ends. The germline CDR1 and CDR2 sequences are LGHNA and YSLEER. The CDR3 extends over 16 amino acids. The CDR3 reads CASSQVWAGPVGELFF. The CDR3 DNA reads as TGCGCCAGCAGCCAAGTTTGGGCCGGCCCCGTCGGGGAGCTGTTTTTT.

This chain connects TRBV7-9 to TRBJ1-4; maybe TRBD1 (6 bases). The CDR3 runs to 14 residues. Trimming stripped 2 bases from V and 7 bases from J, with 11 bases between. CDR1 and CDR2 (germline): SEHNR, FQNEAQ (reference sequence). The CDR3 DNA reads as TGTGCCAGCAGCTTACTGCAGGGGATTGAAAAACTGTTTTTT. Translation gives CASSLLQGIEKLFF.

The chain combines TRBV6-1 with TRBJ1-1, with unresolved D. This CDR3 region has 12 residues. Germline V gene lookup returns CDR1 MNHNS and CDR2 SASEGT. Trimming pared 1 base from V and 6 bases from J, leaving 6 bases between. The CDR3 is CASSEVIPEAFF. In nucleotides, the CDR3 is TGTGCCAGCAGTGAAGTCATCCCTGAAGCTTTCTTT.

The chain carries TRBV28 and TRBJ1-2, with 7 bases lining up with TRBD1. Unmatched junction bases numbered 10, after V lost 6 bases and J lost 0 bases. The CDR3 covers 16 residues. Looked up from germline, CDR1 is MDHEN and CDR2 is SYDVKM. The CDR3 nucleotides read TGTGCCAGCAGGGTATACGGGACAGTTACTAACTATGGCTACACCTTC. Its protein is CASRVYGTVTNYGYTF.

This clone was detected only once. V gene TRBV7-9 combines with J gene TRBJ2-1; 7 bases fit TRBD2. With 0 bases clipped from V and 9 bases from J, the junction kept 5 bases outside the gene matches. CDR1 is SEHNR, CDR2 FQNEAQ, per germline (reference sequence). The CDR3 has 14 residues. CDR3: CASSLAGGAGEQFF. DNA for the CDR3: TGTGCCAGCAGCTTAGCGGGAGGGGCGGGTGAGCAGTTCTTC.